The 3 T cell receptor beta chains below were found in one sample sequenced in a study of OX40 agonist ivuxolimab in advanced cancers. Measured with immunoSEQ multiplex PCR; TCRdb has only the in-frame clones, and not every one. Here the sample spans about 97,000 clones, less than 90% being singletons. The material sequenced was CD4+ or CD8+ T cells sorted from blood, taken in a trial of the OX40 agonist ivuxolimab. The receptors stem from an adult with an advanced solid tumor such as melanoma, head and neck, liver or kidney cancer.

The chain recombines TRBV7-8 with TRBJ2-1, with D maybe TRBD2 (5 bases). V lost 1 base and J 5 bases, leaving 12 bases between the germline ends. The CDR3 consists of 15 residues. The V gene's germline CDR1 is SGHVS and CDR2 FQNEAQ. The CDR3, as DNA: TGTGCCAGCAGCTTAGTGGTCTCAGCGGACAATGAGCAGTTCTTC. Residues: CASSLVVSADNEQFF.

This CDR3 reads CASSYWTTDSPLHF. The DNA for the CDR3 is TGTGCCAGCAGTTACTGGACTACAGATTCACCCCTCCACTTT. The rearrangement joins TRBV6-6 to TRBJ1-6; no firm D call. Deletions cut 1 base from V and 8 bases from J, with 9 bases between. This CDR3 spans 14 amino acids. CDR1 and CDR2 (germline): MNHNY, SVGAGI (reference sequence).

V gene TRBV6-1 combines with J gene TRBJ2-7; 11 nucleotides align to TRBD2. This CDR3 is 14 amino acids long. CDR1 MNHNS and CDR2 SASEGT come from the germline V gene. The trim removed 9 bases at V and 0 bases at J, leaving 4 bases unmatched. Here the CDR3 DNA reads TGTGCCAGTCTAGCGGGGGGCGACTCCTACGAGCAGTACTTC. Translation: CASLAGGDSYEQYF.